The rows below give T cell receptor beta chains drawn from one sample of a study of response to subunit inactivated influenza vaccine. TCRdb independently ran MiXCR on the RT-PCR reads; one entry per CDR3 protein. The sample holds roughly 500,000 distinct CDR3 sequences; 16% are singletons and the top ten take 2.5% to 3.5%. Sequencing was performed on CD4+ T cells sorted from PBMCs, taken 23 to 25 months after vaccination. The receptors stem from a man in his fifties or sixties who received an inactivated influenza vaccine. The conserved cysteine and the conserved F or W are not part of the CDR3 here. A D gene is named only where the DNA matches it firmly.

D: .; J: TRBJ2-3; V: TRBV5-6; CDR3: ASSRLAASTDTQY
D: .; J: TRBJ1-5; V: TRBV7-9; CDR3: ASSQDGYQPQH
D: TRBD2; J: TRBJ2-3; V: TRBV20-1; CDR3: SATGLAGSTDTQY
D: TRBD2; J: TRBJ2-7; V: TRBV20-1; CDR3: SASGLAGRVRIHEQY
D: .; J: TRBJ2-1; V: TRBV11-2; CDR3: ASSPGTITNEQF
D: .; J: TRBJ2-7; V: TRBV20-1; CDR3: SASPNRAYEQY
D: .; J: TRBJ1-4; V: TRBV20-1; CDR3: SARERVEKLF
D: TRBD2; J: TRBJ2-1; V: TRBV10-3; CDR3: AISEYRLADNEQF
D: .; J: TRBJ2-1; V: TRBV25-1; CDR3: ASSDGARPYNEQF
D: .; J: TRBJ2-7; V: TRBV28; CDR3: ASSRTAYEQY
D: .; J: TRBJ2-1; V: TRBV29-1; CDR3: SVRGRGFTDEQF
D: .; J: TRBJ2-5; V: TRBV4-3; CDR3: ASSQDLAGAWETQY
D: .; J: TRBJ1-2; V: TRBV7-2; CDR3: ASSQTRVYGYT